The rows below give T cell receptor beta chains drawn from one sample of a study of cytomegalovirus exposure and HLA in healthy donors. Some clones are missing from TCRdb's copy, which holds only in-frame ones; the method was immunoSEQ multiplex PCR. Here the sample table reports 130,000 to 150,000 clones. The material sequenced was PBMCs. The receptors originated from a man aged 40-50 years in good health and CMV-seronegative. CDR3s include the opening cysteine and the closing phenylalanine or tryptophan. The order of the fields is V gene, D gene, J gene, CDR3 DNA, CDR3 protein. D genes are given only for firm matches.

V gene: TRBV5-4; D gene: TRBD1; J gene: TRBJ2-7; CDR3 DNA: TGTGCCAGCAGCTTGAAGGGGACAGTCTACGAGCAGTACTTC; CDR3 protein: CASSLKGTVYEQYF
V gene: TRBV5-1; D gene: -; J gene: TRBJ2-2; CDR3 DNA: TGCGCCAGCAGCTACGAGCCCACCGGGGAGCTGTTTTTT; CDR3 protein: CASSYEPTGELFF
V gene: TRBV5-4; D gene: TRBD2; J gene: TRBJ2-4; CDR3 DNA: TGTGCCAGCAGCCTGGGAATGGGGGGGTCTTTAATTCAGTACTTC; CDR3 protein: CASSLGMGGSLIQYF
V gene: TRBV4-3; D gene: TRBD1; J gene: TRBJ1-1; CDR3 DNA: TGCGCCAGCAGCCAAGAGGGACAGTCTCACACTGAAGCTTTCTTT; CDR3 protein: CASSQEGQSHTEAFF
V gene: TRBV25-1; D gene: -; J gene: TRBJ2-1; CDR3 DNA: TGTGCCAGCAGTGACCCCTCCAATGAGCAGTTCTTC; CDR3 protein: CASSDPSNEQFF
V gene: TRBV6-5; D gene: TRBD1; J gene: TRBJ2-7; CDR3 DNA: TGTGCCAGCAGTTATCCGAGCGGGACAGGGGCCTACGAGCAGTACTTC; CDR3 protein: CASSYPSGTGAYEQYF
V gene: TRBV5-5; D gene: TRBD1; J gene: TRBJ2-1; CDR3 DNA: TGTGCCAGCAGCTTGGACAGGGGATCCTACAATGAGCAGTTCTTC; CDR3 protein: CASSLDRGSYNEQFF
V gene: TRBV15; D gene: TRBD2; J gene: TRBJ2-3; CDR3 DNA: TGTGCCACCAGCAGGGGCGTAGCGGGGACGACAGATACGCAGTATTTT; CDR3 protein: CATSRGVAGTTDTQYF
V gene: TRBV19; D gene: -; J gene: TRBJ2-7; CDR3 DNA: TGTGCCAGTAGTCGTAGCGGTCCCTACGAGCAGTACTTC; CDR3 protein: CASSRSGPYEQYF
V gene: TRBV7-2; D gene: -; J gene: TRBJ2-3; CDR3 DNA: TGTGCCAGCAGCTTAAGAAGGGGAGATACGCAGTATTTT; CDR3 protein: CASSLRRGDTQYF
V gene: TRBV7-9; D gene: TRBD1; J gene: TRBJ1-6; CDR3 DNA: TGTGCCAGCAGCCCCAGGGGGCAGGCTAATTCACCCCTCCACTTT; CDR3 protein: CASSPRGQANSPLHF
V gene: TRBV6-5; D gene: TRBD1; J gene: TRBJ2-7; CDR3 DNA: TGTGCCAGCAGTTACACCACCGGGACAGGGCTCCACGAGCAGTACTTC; CDR3 protein: CASSYTTGTGLHEQYF
V gene: TRBV4-3; D gene: TRBD1; J gene: TRBJ2-7; CDR3 DNA: TGCGCCAGCAGCCAAGCGGGACAGGGGGAATACGAGCAGTACTTC; CDR3 protein: CASSQAGQGEYEQYF
V gene: TRBV12-5; D gene: TRBD1; J gene: TRBJ2-7; CDR3 DNA: TGTGCTAGTGGAAGGACAGGGCCTACCTACGAGCAGTACTTC; CDR3 protein: CASGRTGPTYEQYF
V gene: TRBV9; D gene: -; J gene: TRBJ1-2; CDR3 DNA: TGTGCCAGCAGCCCTGCGGACAGAGGGCATGGCTACACCTTC; CDR3 protein: CASSPADRGHGYTF
V gene: TRBV7-3; D gene: TRBD1; J gene: TRBJ2-3; CDR3 DNA: TGTGCCAGCAGCGCTACAGGGGGCCCAGATACGCAGTATTTT; CDR3 protein: CASSATGGPDTQYF